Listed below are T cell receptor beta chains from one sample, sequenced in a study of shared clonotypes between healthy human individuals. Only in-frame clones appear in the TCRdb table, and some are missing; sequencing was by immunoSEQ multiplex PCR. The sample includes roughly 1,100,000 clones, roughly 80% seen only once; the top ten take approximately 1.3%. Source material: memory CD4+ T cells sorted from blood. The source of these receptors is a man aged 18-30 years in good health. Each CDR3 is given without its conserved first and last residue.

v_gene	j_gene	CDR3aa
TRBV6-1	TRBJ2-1	ASSEWGSGSPRNEQF
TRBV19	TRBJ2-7	ASSPWTSGNLPYEQY
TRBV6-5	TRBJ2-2	ASSYAGTGELF
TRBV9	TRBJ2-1	ASSVGYSYIGGEQF
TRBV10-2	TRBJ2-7	ASKGQGLSYEQY
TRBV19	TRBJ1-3	ASSPIYVGPSGNTIY
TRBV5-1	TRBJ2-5	ASSLVTRGQETQY
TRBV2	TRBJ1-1	ASSFKTNTEAF
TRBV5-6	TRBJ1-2	ASSHLTTGNDIGYT
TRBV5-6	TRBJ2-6	ASSWSEGLTSGANVLT
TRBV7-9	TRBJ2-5	ASSPRTSEKTQY
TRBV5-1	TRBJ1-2	ASSPGQGSNGYT
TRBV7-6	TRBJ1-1	ASSSTTGVYTEAF
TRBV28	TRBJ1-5	ASSLGGSNQPQH
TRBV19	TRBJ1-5	ASSFGQQVSNQPQH
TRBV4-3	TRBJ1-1	ASSQDHRGQGDTEAF
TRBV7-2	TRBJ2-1	ASSSRLTAPYNEQF
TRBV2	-	ASSRIAYEQY
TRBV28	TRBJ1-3	ASSLPGSPSGNTIY
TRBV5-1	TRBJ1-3	ASSDGRGNTIY
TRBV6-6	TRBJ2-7	ATGVSYEQY
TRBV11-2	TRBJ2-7	ASSGPYEQY
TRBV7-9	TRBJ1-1	ASSHLATEAF
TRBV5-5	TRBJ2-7	ASSRDRWADEQY
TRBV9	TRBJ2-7	ARLGPYEQY
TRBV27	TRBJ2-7	ASSLSPPYEQY
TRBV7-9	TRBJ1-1	ASSLEGGGTEAF
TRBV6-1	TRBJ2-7	ATSREAGGYEQY
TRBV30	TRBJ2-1	AWSADYNEQF
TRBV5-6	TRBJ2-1	ASSLTGGPYNEQF
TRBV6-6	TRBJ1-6	ASRRTGDPPLH
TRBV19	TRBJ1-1	ASSEQGFGTEAF
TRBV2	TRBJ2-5	ASSQFDSGVTRETQY
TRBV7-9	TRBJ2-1	ASSPTSTGANEQF
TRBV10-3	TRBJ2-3	AISLGTGERDTQY
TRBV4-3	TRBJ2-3	ASSLFVPGGATDTQY
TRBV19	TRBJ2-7	ASRASGTGRSYEQY
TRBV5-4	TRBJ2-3	ASSPGLAGTDTQY
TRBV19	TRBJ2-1	ASSSDSTTDNEQF
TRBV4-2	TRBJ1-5	ASSPEPGGQYSNQPQH